This paragraph covers one T cell receptor (beta chain) sequence. In the naive CD8 group, cells lacked CD45RO and were positively selected for CCR7, so terminally differentiated effector memory CD45RA+ cells were left out. The CDR3 contains 12 residues. The data stem from a study of shared clonotypes between healthy human individuals. In the source study's methods: Sequence data from immunoSEQ were junction-only and lacked quality scores; consequently, filtering differed. TCRdb's copy holds only in-frame clones and misses some; the assay was immunoSEQ multiplex PCR. From that table come the V and J calls and clone size; the DNA was used to work out D and trimming. The sample holds about 2.1 million clones, more than 85% seen once.

Sequenced sample: naive CD8+ T cells from PBMCs. The sequence was obtained from a young man in good health. Some clones in this sample may be carry-over from other donors' samples. The chain has TRBV1 and TRBJ2-7. TRBV1 is an annotated pseudogene. The CDR3 reads CTSSLSGLLQYF. The CDR3 DNA sequence: TGCACCAGCAGCCTGAGTGGGTTATTGCAGTACTTC.